One and the same sample provided the 8 T cell receptor beta chains below, sequenced in a study of T cell changes during pregnancy in multiple sclerosis. Clones were sequenced by immunoSEQ multiplex PCR, and TCRdb holds only the in-frame ones, with some missing. The sample has more than 45,000 clones; over 75% are singletons. Source: CD4+ T cells from peripheral blood mononuclear cells, taken in the second trimester of pregnancy. These TCRs come from a female donor with multiple sclerosis, enrolled in a pregnancy study.

This clone was found once. CDR3 DNA: TGCGCCAGCAGCTATCCTCTCGCGACAGGGAGCGGCACAGATACGCAGTATTTT. This codes for CASSYPLATGSGTDTQYF. The chain joins TRBV5-1 to TRBJ2-3, with TRBD1 matching over 7 bases. CDR1 and CDR2 from the germline V gene are SGHRS and YFSETQ. The trim removed 3 bases at V and 1 base at J, leaving 14 bases unmatched. The CDR3 has 18 residues.

The rearrangement links TRBV5-1 to TRBJ2-3, with TRBD1 matching 9 bases. This CDR3 has 14 residues. V was pared by 4 bases and J by 6 bases, with 6 bases of the junction left unmatched. The germline V gene encodes CDR1 SGHRS and CDR2 YFSETQ. Written as DNA, the CDR3 is TGCGCCAGCAGCCGAGGACAGGGGACGGATACGCAGTATTTT. Amino acid sequence: CASSRGQGTDTQYF.

In this sample, this clone turned up once. This chain links TRBV7-9 with TRBJ2-3; the D gene is possibly TRBD2 (5 bases). The CDR3 sequence is 13 residues long. The ends were cut back, 1 base at V and 5 bases at J, with 7 bases in the middle. CDR1 and CDR2 from the germline V gene are SEHNR and FQNEAQ (reference sequence). CDR3 bases: TGTGCCAGCAGCTTAGAGGCGGGAGATACGCAGTATTTT. This encodes CASSLEAGDTQYF.

This clone is a singleton in its sample. V is TRBV6-5 and J is TRBJ2-7, with 9 bases that match TRBD1. The V segment lost 5 bases and the J segment 5 bases; nucleotides outside the gene matches: 10. The CDR3 contains 15 residues. Germline CDR1 reads MNHEY; CDR2 reads SVGAGI. CDR3: CASSLTGTGLNEQYF. In nucleotides, the CDR3 is TGTGCCAGCAGTCTAACCGGGACAGGGTTAAACGAGCAGTACTTC.

V is TRBV14 and J is TRBJ1-4; 11 positions agree with TRBD1. Germline loops: CDR1 SGHDN, CDR2 FVKESK. The V and J ends lost 5 bases and 7 bases, in that order; junction bases with no gene match: 6. The CDR3 covers 15 residues. The chain's CDR3 is CASSDGQGAGEKLFF. In DNA, the CDR3 is TGTGCCAGCAGCGACGGACAGGGGGCTGGTGAAAAACTGTTTTTT.

In nucleotides, the CDR3 is TGTGCCAGCTCACCTCTAGGACAGGAGAACACTGAAGCTTTCTTT. Protein: CASSPLGQENTEAFF. The genes are TRBV18 and TRBJ1-1, with 7 bases fitting TRBD1. Trimming took 3 bases from V and 1 from J; bases not matched to a gene: 5. CDR3 length: 15 residues. Germline CDR1 KGHSH, CDR2 LQKENI. Supplemented by reference TRBV18 and TRBJ1-1, the full variable domain reads NAGVMQNPRHLVRRRGQEARLRCSPMKGHSHVYWYRQLPEEGLKFMVYLQKENIIDESGMPKERFSAEFPKEGPSILRIQQVVRGDSAAYFCASSPLGQENTEAFFGQGTRLTVV.

This sequence joins TRBV7-9 and TRBJ2-1; D may be TRBD2 (6 bases). Germline lookup yields CDR1 SEHNR and CDR2 FQNEAQ (reference sequence). The V end was cut by 6 bases, the J end by 10 bases, with 22 bases between. The CDR3 is 15 residues long. Here the CDR3 DNA reads TGTGCCAGCAGTCGTACCGGGCCCCCTGGAGGGGAGCAGTTCTTC. Translated: CASSRTGPPGGEQFF.

The chain couples TRBV7-9 to TRBJ2-7, with TRBD2 as a possible D gene (6 bases). V was shortened by 4 bases and J by 6 bases, with 16 bases between the two germline ends. This CDR3 comprises 14 residues. The V gene's germline CDR1 is SEHNR and CDR2 FQNEAQ (reference sequence). In DNA form, the CDR3 reads TGTGCCAGCAGCTGGGACTTAAGTACGTCCGAGCAGTACTTC. This gives the protein CASSWDLSTSEQYF.